The T cell receptor beta chain under discussion was sequenced for a study of blood T cell repertoires in COVID-19. Study context: The origin of the acute and convalescent COVID-19 samples was the United States, Italy and Spain. PBMCs, B-cell-depleted T cells, or T cells provided the cDNA or gDNA that made up the material.

Trimming shortened V by 4 bases and J by 3 bases, and 19 bases separated the two germline ends. The CDR3 is made up of 16 amino acids. In germline, CDR1 is SGHRS, CDR2 YFSETQ. Seattle patient enrollment occurred during active infection, with longitudinal follow-up thereafter. Source study methods: Using reference gene primer amplification, nucleated cell counts were estimated. Only in-frame clones appear in the TCRdb table, and some are missing; sequencing was by immunoSEQ multiplex PCR. V, J and clone size are taken as reported in that table, and D and trimming were inferred from the DNA itself. The top ten clones hold around 7% of a sample with approximately 180,000 clones, 75% to 90% of them seen once.

Sequencing input: peripheral blood. V gene TRBV5-1 combines with J gene TRBJ1-2; D may be TRBD1 (6 bases). This clonotype originated in a woman aged 35 to 49 with COVID-19, enrolled during active disease. CDR3 DNA sequence: TGCGCCAGCAGCAGCAACCCAGGGGCGAAAGACTATGGCTACACCTTC. It translates to CASSSNPGAKDYGYTF.